This T cell receptor (beta chain) is drawn from a study of patients and donors after allogeneic stem cell transplantation. Many counts were recorded for this clonotype. The CDR3 consists of 15 residues. Germline CDR1 and CDR2: SGHRS and YFSETQ. V shed 2 bases and J shed 7 bases, with 15 bases lying between them. TCRdb reprocessed the RT-PCR reads via MiXCR and lists one record per CDR3 protein. The data show about 960,000 distinct CDR3 sequences, with roughly 17% seen just once and roughly 6% held by the top ten. Sequenced material: blood, either unsorted or a sorted T cell fraction (not recorded which). The sequence was collected from a human donor who was either an allogeneic HSCT recipient or a stem cell or donor lymphocyte infusion donor (not recorded which). It is not recorded whose cells these are; they may come from a transplant donor. The chain recombines TRBV5-1 with TRBJ2-2, with D uncertain. Here the CDR3 reads CASSLAGIGYGELFF. As DNA, the CDR3 is TGCGCCAGCAGCTTAGCTGGTATCGGATACGGGGAGCTGTTTTTT.